The TCR beta chain described here comes from a study of blood T cell repertoires in COVID-19. Study information: Samples came from the United States, Italy and Spain, spanning acute and convalescent COVID-19. T cells, B-cell-depleted T cells, or PBMCs provided the cDNA or gDNA that served as material.

In the original processing: Quantification of nucleated cells was approximated via reference gene primer amplification. The repertoire was sequenced with immunoSEQ multiplex PCR; TCRdb's copy has only in-frame clones and lacks some. V, J and clone size derive from that table, while D and trimming were established from the DNA sequence. The table shows 150,000 to 200,000 clones, with roughly 80% occurring only once. The V gene's germline CDR1 is SGHDN and CDR2 FVKESK. The CDR3 consists of 13 residues. The V and J ends lost 0 bases and 8 bases respectively, with 8 bases between them. This clonotype originated in a man in his 70s with acute or convalescent COVID-19. The sequenced sample consisted of peripheral blood. The V gene is TRBV14, the J gene TRBJ2-1, with no clear D. This CDR3 is CASSQDNDYEQFF. CDR3 sequence (DNA): TGTGCCAGCAGCCAAGATAATGACTATGAGCAGTTCTTC.